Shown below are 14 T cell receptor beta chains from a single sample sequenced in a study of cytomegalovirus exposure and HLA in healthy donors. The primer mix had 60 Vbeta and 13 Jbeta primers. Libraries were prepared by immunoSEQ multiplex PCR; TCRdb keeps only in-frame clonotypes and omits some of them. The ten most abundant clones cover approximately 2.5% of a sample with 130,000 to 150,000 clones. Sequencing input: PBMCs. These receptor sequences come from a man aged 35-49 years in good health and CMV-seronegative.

CDR3 bases: TGTGCCAGCAGTTTGGGACAGCAGAACACTGAAGCTTTCTTT. This gives the protein CASSLGQQNTEAFF. The genes are TRBV28 and TRBJ1-1, with 7 nucleotides matching TRBD1. The CDR3 spans 14 residues. Germline V gives CDR1 MDHEN, CDR2 SYDVKM. Losses at the gene ends were 3 bases for V and 1 base for J; bases not matched to a gene: 2. The full variable domain, in which reference TRBV28 and TRBJ1-1 provide the parts outside the CDR3, is DVKVTQSSRYLVKRTGEKVFLECVQDMDHENMFWYRQDPGLGLRLIYFSYDVKMKEKGDIPEGYSVSREKKERFSLILESASTNQTSMYLCASSLGQQNTEAFFGQGTRLTVV.

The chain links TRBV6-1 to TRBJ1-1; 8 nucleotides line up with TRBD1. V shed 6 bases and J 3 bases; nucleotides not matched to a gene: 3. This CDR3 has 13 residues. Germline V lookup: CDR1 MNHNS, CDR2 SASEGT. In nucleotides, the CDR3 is TGTGCCAGCAGGTTACAGGGGGACACTGAAGCTTTCTTT. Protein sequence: CASRLQGDTEAFF.

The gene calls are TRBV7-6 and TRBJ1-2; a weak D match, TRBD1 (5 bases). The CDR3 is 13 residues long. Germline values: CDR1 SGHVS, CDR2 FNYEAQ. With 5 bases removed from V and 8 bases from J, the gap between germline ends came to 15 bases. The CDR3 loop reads CASSPTRQFGYTF. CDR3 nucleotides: TGTGCCAGCAGCCCTACCCGACAGTTCGGCTACACCTTC.

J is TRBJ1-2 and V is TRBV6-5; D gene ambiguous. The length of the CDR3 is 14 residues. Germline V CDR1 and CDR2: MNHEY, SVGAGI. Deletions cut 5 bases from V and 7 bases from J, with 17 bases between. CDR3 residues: CASSLYGNRGGYTF. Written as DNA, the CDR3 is TGTGCCAGCAGTCTATACGGGAACCGGGGTGGCTACACCTTC.

The CDR3: CASSSGGPGYEQYF. For the CDR3, the DNA is TGTGCCAGCAGCTCGGGGGGGCCTGGGTACGAGCAGTACTTC. The genes are TRBV9 and TRBJ2-7; 8 bases line up with TRBD2. The CDR3 runs to 14 residues. Losses at the gene ends were 4 bases for V and 4 bases for J; bases not matched to a gene: 7. Germline assignment: CDR1 SGDLS and CDR2 YYNGEE.

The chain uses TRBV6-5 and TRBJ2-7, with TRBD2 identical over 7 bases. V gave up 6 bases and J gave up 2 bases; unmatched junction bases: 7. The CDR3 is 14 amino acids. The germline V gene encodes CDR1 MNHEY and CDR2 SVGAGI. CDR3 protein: CASSAGTTAYEQYF. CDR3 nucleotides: TGTGCCAGCAGCGCCGGGACTACGGCCTACGAGCAGTACTTC.

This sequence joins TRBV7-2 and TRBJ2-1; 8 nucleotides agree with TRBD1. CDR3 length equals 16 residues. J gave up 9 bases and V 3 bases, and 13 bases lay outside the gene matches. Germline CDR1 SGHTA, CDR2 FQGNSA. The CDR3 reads CASSFWGQVVPSEQFF. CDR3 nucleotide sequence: TGTGCCAGCAGCTTTTGGGGACAGGTTGTCCCCAGTGAGCAGTTCTTC.

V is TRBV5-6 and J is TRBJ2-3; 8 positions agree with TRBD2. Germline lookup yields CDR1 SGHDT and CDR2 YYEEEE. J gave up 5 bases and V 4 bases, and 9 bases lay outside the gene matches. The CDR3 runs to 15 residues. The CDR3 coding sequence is TGTGCCAGCAGCCCGACCGGGACTAGAGTAGATACGCAGTATTTT. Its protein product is CASSPTGTRVDTQYF.

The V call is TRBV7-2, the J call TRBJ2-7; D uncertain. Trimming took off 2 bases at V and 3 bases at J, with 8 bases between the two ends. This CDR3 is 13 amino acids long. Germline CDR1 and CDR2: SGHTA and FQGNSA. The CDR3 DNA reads TGTGCCAGCAGCTTAAGACGAGGCTACGAGCAGTACTTC. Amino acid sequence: CASSLRRGYEQYF.

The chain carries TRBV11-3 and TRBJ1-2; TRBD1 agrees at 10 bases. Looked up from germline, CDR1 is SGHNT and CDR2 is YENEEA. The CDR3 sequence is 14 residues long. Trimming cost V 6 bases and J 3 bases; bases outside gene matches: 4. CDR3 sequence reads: CASRGQGTYYGYTF. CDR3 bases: TGTGCCAGCAGGGGACAGGGGACTTACTATGGCTACACCTTC.

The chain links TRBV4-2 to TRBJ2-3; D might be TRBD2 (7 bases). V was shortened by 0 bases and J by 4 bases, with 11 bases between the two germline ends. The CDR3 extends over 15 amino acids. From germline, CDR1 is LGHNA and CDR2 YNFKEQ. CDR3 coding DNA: TGTGCCAGCAGCCAAGATGAGGGGGGGGCAGATACGCAGTATTTT. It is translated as CASSQDEGGADTQYF.

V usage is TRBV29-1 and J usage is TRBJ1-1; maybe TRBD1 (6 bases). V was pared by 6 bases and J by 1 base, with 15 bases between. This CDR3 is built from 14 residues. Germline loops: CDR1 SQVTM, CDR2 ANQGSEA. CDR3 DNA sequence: TGCAGCGTGGCAAAGACAGGATCGAACACTGAAGCTTTCTTT. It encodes CSVAKTGSNTEAFF.

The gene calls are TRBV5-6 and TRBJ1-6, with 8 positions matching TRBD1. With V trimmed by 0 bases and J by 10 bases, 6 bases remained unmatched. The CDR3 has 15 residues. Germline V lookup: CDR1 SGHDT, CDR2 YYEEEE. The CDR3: CASSLALTGVSPLHF. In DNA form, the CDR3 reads TGTGCCAGCAGCTTGGCCTTGACAGGGGTGTCACCCCTCCACTTT. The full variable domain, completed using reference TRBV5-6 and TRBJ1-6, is DAGVTQSPTHLIKTRGQQVTLRCSPKSGHDTVSWYQQALGQGPQFIFQYYEEEERQRGNFPDRFSGHQFPNYSSELNVNALLLGDSALYLCASSLALTGVSPLHFGNGTRLTVT.

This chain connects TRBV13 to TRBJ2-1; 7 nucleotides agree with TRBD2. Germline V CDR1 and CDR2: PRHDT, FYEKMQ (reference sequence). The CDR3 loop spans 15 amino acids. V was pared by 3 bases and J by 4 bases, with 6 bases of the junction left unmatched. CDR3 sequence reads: CASSLGGGGYNEQFF. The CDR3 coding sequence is TGTGCCAGCAGCTTGGGGGGGGGAGGATACAATGAGCAGTTCTTC.